The source of this T cell receptor (beta chain) is a study of regulatory T cells in long-lasting Graves disease. Study in general: The term persistent Graves' disease signified upward of 5 years on antithyroid drugs with positive TSH receptor antibodies.

In building TCR beta libraries, iRepertoire HTBI primers were used together with Arm-PCR of CDR3 regions. Authors' analysis steps: The samples yielded 62 TRBV and roughly 15 TRBJ segments. Via MiXCR, TCRdb re-called the multiplex PCR reads, giving one row per CDR3 protein. V and J calls and clone size were set by TCRdb, not the authors. The sample has about 430,000 distinct CDR3 sequences, roughly 21% seen once. Stated time point: persistent/refractory GD, antithyroid drugs over 5 years with positive TRAb. PBMCs were the source of the RNA used for TCR sequencing. Patient provenance is recorded as an endocrinology department in Xi'an, China. The CDR3 totals 15 residues. J gave up 3 bases and V 0 bases, and 4 bases lay outside the gene matches. Germline V lookup: CDR1 SGDLS, CDR2 YYNGEE. Study-wide points: When disease was persistent, TRBV28, TRBJ1-2 and TRBJ2-5 were the favored segments.

Turning to this clonotype: Its antigen is as yet unknown.

Here the sequenced sample was peripheral blood mononuclear cells (PBMCs), taken when the disease was refractory, from a patient treated with antithyroid drugs. The chain carries TRBV9 and TRBJ2-7; 9 bases align to TRBD1. The source of this sequence is a female donor with Graves disease. The CDR3 coding sequence is TGTGCCAGCAGCGTAGGGACAGGGGAGGACTACGAGCAGTACTTC. Protein sequence: CASSVGTGEDYEQYF.